These 6 T cell receptor beta chains share one sample of origin, sequenced in a study of blood T cell repertoires in COVID-19. Profiling relied on immunoSEQ multiplex PCR, and the TCRdb table lists in-frame clones only, not all of them. The repertoire has around 320,000 clones, 85% to 95% of them found once; the top ten carry approximately 4.1%. The sequencing sample was made of PBMCs or T cells enriched from blood (not recorded which). The receptors were sampled from a woman in her 30s who had been exposed to COVID-19.

The J gene is TRBJ2-3, the V gene TRBV24-1, with 9 nucleotides matching TRBD1. Germline V gives CDR1 KGHDR, CDR2 SFDVKD. Unmatched junction bases numbered 10, after V lost 3 bases and J lost 1 base. This CDR3 comprises 18 residues. Here the CDR3 reads CATSDPLGQGRGTDTQYF. The DNA for the CDR3 is TGTGCCACCAGTGATCCCTTAGGACAGGGGAGGGGCACAGATACGCAGTATTTT.

The genes are TRBV6-5 and TRBJ1-2, with D hard to call. With 6 bases removed from V and 4 bases from J, the gap between germline ends came to 18 bases. Per the germline V gene, CDR1 is MNHEY and CDR2 is SVGAGI. This CDR3 has 15 residues. Here the CDR3 reads CASRDISTSSYGYTF. The CDR3 nucleotides read TGTGCCAGCAGGGATATCTCCACTAGTAGCTATGGCTACACCTTC.

The V call is TRBV7-9, the J call TRBJ2-7; no reliable D call. The V and J ends lost 5 bases and 3 bases respectively, with 5 bases between them. CDR3 size: 11 residues. Germline CDR1 and CDR2: SEHNR and FQNEAQ (reference sequence). DNA for the CDR3: TGTGCCAGCAGCCCCATCTACGAGCAGTACTTC. It translates to CASSPIYEQYF. Using reference TRBV7-9 and TRBJ2-7 for the parts outside the CDR3, the full variable domain is DTGVSQNPRHKITKRGQNVTFRCDPISEHNRLYWYRQTLGQGPEFLTYFQNEAQLEKSRLLSDRFSAERPKGSFSTLEIQRTEQGDSAMYLCASSPIYEQYFGPGTRLTVT.

The chain employs TRBV6-5 and TRBJ1-1; TRBD1 might be the D (6 bases). This CDR3 has 14 residues. Trimming stripped 2 bases from V and 3 bases from J, with 10 bases between. The germline gives CDR1 MNHEY, CDR2 SVGAGI. CDR3 sequence (DNA): TGTGCCAGCAGTTACCGTGAGGGGGACACTGAAGCTTTCTTT. Its translation is CASSYREGDTEAFF.

The rearrangement uses TRBV11-2 and TRBJ1-6; D is unresolved. Germline V CDR1 and CDR2: SGHAT, FQNNGV. V was trimmed by 3 bases and J by 0 bases, leaving 9 bases between them. CDR3 length: 16 residues. CDR3 nucleotides: TGTGCCAGCAGCTTGTTAGTGAGCTCCTATAATTCACCCCTCCACTTT. As protein: CASSLLVSSYNSPLHF.

The genes are TRBV28 and TRBJ1-6; D not resolved. Germline V gene data show CDR1 as MDHEN and CDR2 as SYDVKM. The germline V and J ends were trimmed by 6 bases and 6 bases, with 3 bases remaining between them. This CDR3 contains 11 residues. Here the CDR3 reads CASSSNSPLHF. DNA of the CDR3: TGTGCCAGCAGCTCTAATTCACCCCTCCACTTT.